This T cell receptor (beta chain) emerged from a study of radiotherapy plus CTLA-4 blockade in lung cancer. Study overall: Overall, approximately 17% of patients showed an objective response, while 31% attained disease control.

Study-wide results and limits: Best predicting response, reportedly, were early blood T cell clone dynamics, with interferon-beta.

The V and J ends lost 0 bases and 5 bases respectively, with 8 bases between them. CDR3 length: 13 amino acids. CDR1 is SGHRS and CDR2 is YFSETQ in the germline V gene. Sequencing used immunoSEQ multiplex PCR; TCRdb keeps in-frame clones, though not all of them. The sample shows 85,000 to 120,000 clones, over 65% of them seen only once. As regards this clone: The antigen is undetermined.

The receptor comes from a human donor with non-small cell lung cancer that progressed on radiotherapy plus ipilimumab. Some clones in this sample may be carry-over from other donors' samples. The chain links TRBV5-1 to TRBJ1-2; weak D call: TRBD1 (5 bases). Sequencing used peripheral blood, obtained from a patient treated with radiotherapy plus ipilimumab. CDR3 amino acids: CASSLDQGYGYTF. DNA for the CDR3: TGCGCCAGCAGCTTGGACCAGGGTTATGGCTACACCTTC.